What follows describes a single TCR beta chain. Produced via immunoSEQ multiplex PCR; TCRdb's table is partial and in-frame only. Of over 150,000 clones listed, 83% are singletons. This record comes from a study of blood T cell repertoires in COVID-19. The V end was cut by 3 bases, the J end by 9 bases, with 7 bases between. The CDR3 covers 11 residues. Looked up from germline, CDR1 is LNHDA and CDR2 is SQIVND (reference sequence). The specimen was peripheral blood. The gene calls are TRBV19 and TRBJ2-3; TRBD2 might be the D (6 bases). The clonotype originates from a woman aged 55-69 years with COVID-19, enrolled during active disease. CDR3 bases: TGTGCCAGTAGTATGCGGGGCACGCAGTATTTT. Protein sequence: CASSMRGTQYF. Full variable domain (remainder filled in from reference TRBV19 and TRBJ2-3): DGGITQSPKYLFRKEGQNVTLSCEQNLNHDAMYWYRQDPGQGLRLIYYSQIVNDFQKGDIAEGYSVSREKKESFPLTVTSAQKNPTAFYLCASSMRGTQYFGPGTRLTVL.